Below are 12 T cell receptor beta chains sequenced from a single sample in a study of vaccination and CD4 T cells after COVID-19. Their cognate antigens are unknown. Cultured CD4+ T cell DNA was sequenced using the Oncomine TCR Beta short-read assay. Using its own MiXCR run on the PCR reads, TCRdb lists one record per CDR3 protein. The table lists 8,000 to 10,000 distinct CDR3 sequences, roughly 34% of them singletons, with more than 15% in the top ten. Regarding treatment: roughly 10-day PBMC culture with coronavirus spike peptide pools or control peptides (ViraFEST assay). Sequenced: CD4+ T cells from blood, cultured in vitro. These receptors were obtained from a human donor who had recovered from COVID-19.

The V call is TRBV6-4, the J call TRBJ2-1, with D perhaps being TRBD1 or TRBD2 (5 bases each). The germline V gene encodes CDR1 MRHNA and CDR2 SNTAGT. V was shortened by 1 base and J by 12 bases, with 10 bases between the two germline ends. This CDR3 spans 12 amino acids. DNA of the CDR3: TGTGCCAGCAGTGACTTCAGGGAGAGGCAGTTCTTC. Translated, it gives CASSDFRERQFF.

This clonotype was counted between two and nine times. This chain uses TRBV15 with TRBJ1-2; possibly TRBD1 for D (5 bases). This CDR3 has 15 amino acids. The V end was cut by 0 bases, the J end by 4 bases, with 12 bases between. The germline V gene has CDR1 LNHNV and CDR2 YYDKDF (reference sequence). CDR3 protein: CATSREIRVSYGYTF. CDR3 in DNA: TGTGCCACCAGCAGAGAGATCAGGGTTTCCTATGGCTACACCTTC.

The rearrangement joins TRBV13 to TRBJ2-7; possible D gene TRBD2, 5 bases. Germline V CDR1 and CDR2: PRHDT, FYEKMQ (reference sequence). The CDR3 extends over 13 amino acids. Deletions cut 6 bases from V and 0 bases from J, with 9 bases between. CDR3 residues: CASSERGSYEQYF. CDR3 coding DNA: TGTGCCAGCAGTGAACGGGGCTCCTACGAGCAGTACTTC.

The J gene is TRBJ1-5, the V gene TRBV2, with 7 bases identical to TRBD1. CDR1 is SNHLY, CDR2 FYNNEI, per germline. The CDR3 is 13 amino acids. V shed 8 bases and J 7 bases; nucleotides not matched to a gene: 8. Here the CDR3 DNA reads TGTGCCAGCTCACTAGACAGGGAACAGCCCCAGCATTTT. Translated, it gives CASSLDREQPQHF.

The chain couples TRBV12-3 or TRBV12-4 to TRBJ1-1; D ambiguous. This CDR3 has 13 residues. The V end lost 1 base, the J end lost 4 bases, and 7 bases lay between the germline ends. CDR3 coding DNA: TGTGCCAGCAGTTTAGGAGGGCGCACTGAAGCTTTCTTT. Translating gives CASSLGGRTEAFF.

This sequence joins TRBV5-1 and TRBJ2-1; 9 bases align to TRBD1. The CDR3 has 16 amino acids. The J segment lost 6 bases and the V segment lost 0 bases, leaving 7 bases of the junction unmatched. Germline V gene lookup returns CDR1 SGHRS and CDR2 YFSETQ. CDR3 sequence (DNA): TGCGCCAGCAGCTTGGTGGACAGGGGCCGCTCCAATGAGCAGTTCTTC. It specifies CASSLVDRGRSNEQFF.

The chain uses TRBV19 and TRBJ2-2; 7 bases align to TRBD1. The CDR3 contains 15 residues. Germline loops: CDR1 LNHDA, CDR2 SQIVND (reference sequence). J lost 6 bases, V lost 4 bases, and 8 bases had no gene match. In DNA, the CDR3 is TGTGCCAGTAGTACCACAGGGGTCCCGGCCGGGGAGCTGTTTTTT. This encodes CASSTTGVPAGELFF.

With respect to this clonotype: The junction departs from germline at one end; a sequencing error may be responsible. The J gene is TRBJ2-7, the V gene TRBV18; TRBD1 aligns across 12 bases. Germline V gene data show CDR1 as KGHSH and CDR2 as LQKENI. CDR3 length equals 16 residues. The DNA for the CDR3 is TGTGCCAGCTCTCCACCCGGGACAGGGGGCTTCGACGAGCAGTACTTC. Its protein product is CASSPPGTGGFDEQYF.

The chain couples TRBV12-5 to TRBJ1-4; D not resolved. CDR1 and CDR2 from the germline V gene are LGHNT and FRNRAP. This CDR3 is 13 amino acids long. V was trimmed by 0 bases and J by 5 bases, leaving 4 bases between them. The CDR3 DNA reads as TGTGCTAGTGGTTTGGTCCCAAATGAAAAACTGTTTTTT. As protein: CASGLVPNEKLFF. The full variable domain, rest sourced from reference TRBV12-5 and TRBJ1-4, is DARVTQTPRHKVTEMGQEVTMRCQPILGHNTVFWYRQTMMQGLELLAYFRNRAPLDDSGMPKDRFSAEMPDATLATLKIQPSEPRDSAVYFCASGLVPNEKLFFGSGTQLSVL.

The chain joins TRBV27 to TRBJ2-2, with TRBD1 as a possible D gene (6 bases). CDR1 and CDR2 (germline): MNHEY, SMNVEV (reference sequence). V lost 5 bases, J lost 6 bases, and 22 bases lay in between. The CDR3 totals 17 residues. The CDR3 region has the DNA TGTGCCAGCAGTAACCGTACAGGGCGAGGGGTCCCCGGGGAGCTGTTTTTT. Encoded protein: CASSNRTGRGVPGELFF.

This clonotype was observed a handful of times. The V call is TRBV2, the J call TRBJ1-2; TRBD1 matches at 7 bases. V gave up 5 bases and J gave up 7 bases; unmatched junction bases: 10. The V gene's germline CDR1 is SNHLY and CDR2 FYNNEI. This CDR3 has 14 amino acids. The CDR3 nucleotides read TGTGCCAGCAGTAACGAACAGGGGCCGGGTGGCTACACCTTC. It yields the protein CASSNEQGPGGYTF. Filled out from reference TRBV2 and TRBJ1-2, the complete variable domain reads EPEVTQTPSHQVTQMGQEVILRCVPISNHLYFYWYRQILGQKVEFLVSFYNNEISEKSEIFDDQFSVERPDGSNFTLKIRSTKLEDSAMYFCASSNEQGPGGYTFGSGTRLTVV.

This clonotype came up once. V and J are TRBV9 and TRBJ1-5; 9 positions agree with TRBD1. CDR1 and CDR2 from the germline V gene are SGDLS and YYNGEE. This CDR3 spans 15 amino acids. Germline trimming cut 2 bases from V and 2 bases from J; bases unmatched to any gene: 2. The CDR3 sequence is CASSVGDRGNQPQHF. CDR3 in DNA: TGTGCCAGCAGCGTGGGGGACAGGGGCAATCAGCCCCAGCATTTT. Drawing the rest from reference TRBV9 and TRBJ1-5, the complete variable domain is DSGVTQTPKHLITATGQRVTLRCSPRSGDLSVYWYQQSLDQGLQFLIQYYNGEERAKGNILERFSAQQFPDLHSELNLSSLELGDSALYFCASSVGDRGNQPQHFGDGTRLSIL.